This T cell receptor beta chain was identified during a study of shared clonotypes between healthy human individuals. Findings of the study overall: Rarefaction exposed incomplete sorted-subset sequencing despite large depth.

Profiled with immunoSEQ multiplex PCR; TCRdb holds only in-frame clones, not every one. The top ten hold more than 1.5% of the sample, which has 650,000 to 800,000 clones, around 77% seen once. J was trimmed by 10 bases and V by 4 bases; bases with no gene match: 14. CDR3 length equals 16 residues. CDR1 is MDHEN, CDR2 SYDVKM, per germline. Turning to this clone: No antigen is known for it.

Every donor was a Caucasian adult from Nashville, Tennessee. This chain joins TRBV28 and TRBJ2-1; 9 nucleotides line up with TRBD2. What was sequenced was memory CD4+ T cells sorted from blood. As for subset: CD45RA-negative fraction. The sequence came from a woman aged 25 to 45 in good health. The CDR3 sequence: CASSSRGVAGAYEQFF. Written as DNA, the CDR3 is TGTGCCAGCAGTTCCCGAGGGGTAGCGGGAGCATACGAGCAGTTCTTC.